This TCR beta chain was documented in a study of tumor-infiltrating lymphocytes in oesophageal squamous cell carcinoma. A single record per CDR3 protein comes from TCRdb applying MiXCR to the PCR reads. The sample holds about 21,000 distinct CDR3 sequences; 35% to 40% are singletons and the top ten take roughly two fifths. Germline CDR1 and CDR2: SGHTA and FQGNSA. There are 12 residues in the CDR3. The sequence was collected from a male donor with esophageal squamous cell carcinoma. Sequenced sample: esophageal tumor tissue. This chain uses TRBV7-2 with TRBJ2-7; D perhaps matches TRBD1 (5 bases). The end of the DNA aligns better with TRBJ1-2, so the J call may be wrong. The CDR3 DNA reads as TGTGCCAGCAGCTTGGGACCTTATGGCTACACCTTC. This sequence encodes CASSLGPYGYTF.